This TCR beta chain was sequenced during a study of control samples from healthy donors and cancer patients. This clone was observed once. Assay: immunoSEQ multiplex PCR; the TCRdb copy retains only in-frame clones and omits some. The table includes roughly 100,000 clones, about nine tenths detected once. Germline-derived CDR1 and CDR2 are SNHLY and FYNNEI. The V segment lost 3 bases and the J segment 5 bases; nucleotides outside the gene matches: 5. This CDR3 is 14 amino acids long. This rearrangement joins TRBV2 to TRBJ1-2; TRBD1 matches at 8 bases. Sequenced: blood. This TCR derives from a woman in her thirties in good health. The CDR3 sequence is CASSEGRGRYGYTF. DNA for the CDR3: TGTGCCAGCAGTGAGGGCAGGGGGCGTTATGGCTACACCTTC.